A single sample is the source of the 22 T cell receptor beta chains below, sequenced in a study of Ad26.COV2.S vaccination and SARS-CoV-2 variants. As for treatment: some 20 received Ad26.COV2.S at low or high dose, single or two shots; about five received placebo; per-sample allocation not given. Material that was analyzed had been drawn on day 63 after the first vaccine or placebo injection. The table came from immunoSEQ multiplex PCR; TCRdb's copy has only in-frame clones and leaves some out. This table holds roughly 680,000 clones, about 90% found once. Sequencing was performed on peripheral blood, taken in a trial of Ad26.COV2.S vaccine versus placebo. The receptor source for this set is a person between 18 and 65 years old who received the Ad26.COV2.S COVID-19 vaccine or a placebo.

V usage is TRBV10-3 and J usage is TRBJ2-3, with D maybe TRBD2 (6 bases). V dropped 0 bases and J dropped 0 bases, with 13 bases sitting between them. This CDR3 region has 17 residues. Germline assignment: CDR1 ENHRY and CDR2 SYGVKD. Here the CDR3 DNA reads TGTGCCATCAGTGAGTCGCTCCTAGCGACTAGCACAGATACGCAGTATTTT. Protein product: CAISESLLATSTDTQYF.

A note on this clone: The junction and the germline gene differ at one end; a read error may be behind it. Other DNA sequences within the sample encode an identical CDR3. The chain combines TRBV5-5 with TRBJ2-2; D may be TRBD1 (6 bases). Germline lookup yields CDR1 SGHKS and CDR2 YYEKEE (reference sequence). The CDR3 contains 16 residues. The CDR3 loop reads CASSLVGQSNTGELFF. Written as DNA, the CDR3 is TGTGCCAGCAGCTTGGTTGGACAGTCGAACACCGGGGAACTGTTTTTT.

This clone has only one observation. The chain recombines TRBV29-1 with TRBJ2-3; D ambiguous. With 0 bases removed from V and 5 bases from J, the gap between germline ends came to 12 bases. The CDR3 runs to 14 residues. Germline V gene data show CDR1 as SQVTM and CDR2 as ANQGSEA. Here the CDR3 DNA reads TGCAGCGTTGAAGATCCTTGGGCTGTAGATACGCAGTATTTT. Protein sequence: CSVEDPWAVDTQYF.

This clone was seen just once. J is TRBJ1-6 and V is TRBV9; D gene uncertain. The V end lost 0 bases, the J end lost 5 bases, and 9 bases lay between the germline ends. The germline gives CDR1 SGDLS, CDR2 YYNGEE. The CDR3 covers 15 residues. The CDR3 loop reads CASSVGAADNSPLHF. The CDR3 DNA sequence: TGTGCCAGCAGCGTAGGGGCCGCAGATAATTCACCCCTCCACTTT.

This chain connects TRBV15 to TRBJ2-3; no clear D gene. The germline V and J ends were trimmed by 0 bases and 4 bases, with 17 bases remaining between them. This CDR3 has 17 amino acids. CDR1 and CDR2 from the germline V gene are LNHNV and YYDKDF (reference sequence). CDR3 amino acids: CATSRDRGRARADTQYF. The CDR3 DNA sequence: TGTGCCACCAGCAGAGATAGAGGACGGGCAAGGGCAGATACGCAGTATTTT.

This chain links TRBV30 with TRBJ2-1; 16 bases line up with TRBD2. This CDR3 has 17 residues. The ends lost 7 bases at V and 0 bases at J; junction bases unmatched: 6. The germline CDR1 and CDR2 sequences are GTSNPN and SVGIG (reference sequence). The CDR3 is CAFGTSGGASSYNEQFF. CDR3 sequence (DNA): TGTGCCTTCGGGACTAGCGGGGGGGCGAGCTCCTACAATGAGCAGTTCTTC.

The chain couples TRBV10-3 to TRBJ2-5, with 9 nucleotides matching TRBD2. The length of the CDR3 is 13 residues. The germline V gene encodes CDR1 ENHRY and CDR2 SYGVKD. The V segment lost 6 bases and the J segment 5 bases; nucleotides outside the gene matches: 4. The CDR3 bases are TGTGCCATCAGACCCGGACTAGCGGAGACCCAGTACTTC. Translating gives CAIRPGLAETQYF.

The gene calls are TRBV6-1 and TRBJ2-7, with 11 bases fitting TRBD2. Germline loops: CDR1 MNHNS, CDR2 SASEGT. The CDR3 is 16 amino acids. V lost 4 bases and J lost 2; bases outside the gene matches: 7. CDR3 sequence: CASSGVAGGPPYEQYF. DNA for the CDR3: TGTGCCAGCAGTGGGGTAGCGGGAGGGCCGCCCTACGAGCAGTACTTC.

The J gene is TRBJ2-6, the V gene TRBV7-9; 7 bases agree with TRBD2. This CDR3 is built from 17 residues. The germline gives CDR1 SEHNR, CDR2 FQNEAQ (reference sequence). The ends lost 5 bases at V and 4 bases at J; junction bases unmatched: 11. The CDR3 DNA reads TGTGCCAGCAGCCCACGGCGGGGGAGTTCCGGGGCCAACGTCCTGACTTTC. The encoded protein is CASSPRRGSSGANVLTF.

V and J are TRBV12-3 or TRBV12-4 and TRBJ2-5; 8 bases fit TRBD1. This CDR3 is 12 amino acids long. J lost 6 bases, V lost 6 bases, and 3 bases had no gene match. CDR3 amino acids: CASRRDRQTQYF. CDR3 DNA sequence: TGTGCCAGCAGACGGGACAGGCAGACCCAGTACTTC.

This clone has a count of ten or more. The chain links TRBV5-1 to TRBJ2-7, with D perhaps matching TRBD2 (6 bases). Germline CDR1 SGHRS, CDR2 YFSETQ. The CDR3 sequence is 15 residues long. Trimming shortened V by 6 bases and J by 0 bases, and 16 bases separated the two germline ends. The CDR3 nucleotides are TGCGCCAGCACTCTCTGGGGGGACGGCTCCTACGAGCAGTACTTC. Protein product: CASTLWGDGSYEQYF. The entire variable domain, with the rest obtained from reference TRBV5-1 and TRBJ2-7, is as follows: KAGVTQTPRYLIKTRGQQVTLSCSPISGHRSVSWYQQTPGQGLQFLFEYFSETQRNKGNFPGRFSGRQFSNSRSEMNVSTLELGDSALYLCASTLWGDGSYEQYFGPGTRLTVT.

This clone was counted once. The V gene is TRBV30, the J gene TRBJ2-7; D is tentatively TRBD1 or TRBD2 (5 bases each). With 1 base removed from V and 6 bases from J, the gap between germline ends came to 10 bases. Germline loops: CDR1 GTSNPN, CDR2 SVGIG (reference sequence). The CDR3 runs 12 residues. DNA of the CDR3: TGTGCCTGGAGTGAGGGGACGCTCGAGCAGTACTTC. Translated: CAWSEGTLEQYF.

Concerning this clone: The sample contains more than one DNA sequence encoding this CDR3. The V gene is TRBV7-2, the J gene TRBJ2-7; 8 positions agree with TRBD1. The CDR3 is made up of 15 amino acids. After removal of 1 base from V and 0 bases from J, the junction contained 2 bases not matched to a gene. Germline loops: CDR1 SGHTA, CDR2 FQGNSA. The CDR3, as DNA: TGTGCCAGCAGCTTAGTCCAGGGGGCCTCCTACGAGCAGTACTTC. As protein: CASSLVQGASYEQYF.

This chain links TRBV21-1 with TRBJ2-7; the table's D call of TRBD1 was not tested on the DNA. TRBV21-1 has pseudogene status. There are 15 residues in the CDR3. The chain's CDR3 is CASSTHRQESYEQYF. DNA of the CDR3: TGTGCCAGCAGCACACACCGACAGGAATCCTACGAGCAGTACTTC.

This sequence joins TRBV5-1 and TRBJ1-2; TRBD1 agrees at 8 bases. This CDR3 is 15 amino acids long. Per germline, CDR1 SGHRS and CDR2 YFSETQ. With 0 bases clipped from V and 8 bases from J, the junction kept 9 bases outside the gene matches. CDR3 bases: TGCGCCAGCAGCTTGGAAGCGACAGGGGTCCCCGGCTACACCTTC. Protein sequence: CASSLEATGVPGYTF.

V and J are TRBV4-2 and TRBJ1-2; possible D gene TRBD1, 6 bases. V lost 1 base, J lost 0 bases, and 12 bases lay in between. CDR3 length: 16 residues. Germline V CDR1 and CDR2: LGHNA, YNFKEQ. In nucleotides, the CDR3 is TGTGCCAGCAGCCAAGTCGAGGGACAAGCTAACTATGGCTACACCTTC. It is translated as CASSQVEGQANYGYTF.

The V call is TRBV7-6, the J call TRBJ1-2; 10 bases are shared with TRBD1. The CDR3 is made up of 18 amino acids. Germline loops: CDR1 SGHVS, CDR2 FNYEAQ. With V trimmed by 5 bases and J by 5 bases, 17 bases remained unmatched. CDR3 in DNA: TGTGCCAGCAGCCAAAACGCCCAGACAGGGGGCCCAGGGTATGGCTACACCTTC. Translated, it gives CASSQNAQTGGPGYGYTF.

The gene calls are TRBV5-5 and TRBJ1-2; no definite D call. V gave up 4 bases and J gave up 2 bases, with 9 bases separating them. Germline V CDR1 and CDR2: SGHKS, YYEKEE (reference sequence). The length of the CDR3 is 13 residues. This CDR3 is CASSLPGNYGYTF. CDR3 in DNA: TGTGCCAGCAGCCTCCCGGGAAACTATGGCTACACCTTC.

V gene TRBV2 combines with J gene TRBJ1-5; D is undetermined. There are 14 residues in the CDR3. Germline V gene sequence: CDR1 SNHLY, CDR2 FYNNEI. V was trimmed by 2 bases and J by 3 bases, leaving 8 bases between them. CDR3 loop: CASSEQDFNQPQHF. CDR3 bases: TGTGCCAGCAGTGAACAGGACTTCAATCAGCCCCAGCATTTT.

The CDR3 bases are TGTGCCAGCAGCCCTTTCGTCGGGGATGGTGAAAAACTGTTTTTT. This codes for CASSPFVGDGEKLFF. This chain uses TRBV7-6 with TRBJ1-4; no clear D gene. Germline values: CDR1 SGHVS, CDR2 FNYEAQ. The CDR3 is 15 amino acids. V lost 5 bases to trimming and J lost 7 bases, with 17 bases between them.

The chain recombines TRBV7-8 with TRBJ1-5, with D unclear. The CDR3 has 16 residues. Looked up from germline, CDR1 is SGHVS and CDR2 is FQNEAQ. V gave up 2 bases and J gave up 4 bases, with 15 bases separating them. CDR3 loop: CASSLFQGRSNQPQHF. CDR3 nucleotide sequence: TGTGCCAGCAGCTTATTTCAAGGCAGGAGTAATCAGCCCCAGCATTTT.

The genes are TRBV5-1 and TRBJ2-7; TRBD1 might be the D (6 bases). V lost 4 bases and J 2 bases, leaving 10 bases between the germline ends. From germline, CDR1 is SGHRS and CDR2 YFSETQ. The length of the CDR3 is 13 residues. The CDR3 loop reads CASSDRQAYEQYF. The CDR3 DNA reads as TGCGCCAGCAGCGACCGACAGGCCTACGAGCAGTACTTC. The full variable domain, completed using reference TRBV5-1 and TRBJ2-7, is KAGVTQTPRYLIKTRGQQVTLSCSPISGHRSVSWYQQTPGQGLQFLFEYFSETQRNKGNFPGRFSGRQFSNSRSEMNVSTLELGDSALYLCASSDRQAYEQYFGPGTRLTVT.